This T cell receptor beta chain was sequenced for a study of control samples from healthy donors and cancer patients. Assay used: immunoSEQ multiplex PCR; TCRdb lists only in-frame clones, some missing. The sample contains about 150,000 clones, around 90% of which appear only once. Germline CDR1 SGHRS, CDR2 YFSETQ. V was shortened by 6 bases and J by 1 base, with 14 bases between the two germline ends. The CDR3 runs 15 residues. The chain recombines TRBV5-1 with TRBJ2-1; no definite D call. The receptor was derived from a man aged 18 to 29 in good health. Source material: blood. The CDR3 DNA follows: TGCGCCAGCATGACTTTCGATGGATCCTACAATGAGCAGTTCTTC. Translation gives CASMTFDGSYNEQFF.